The 17 T cell receptor beta chains presented below share a single source sample, sequenced in a study of graft-versus-host responses after intestinal transplantation. Their antigen targets remain unknown. Method: immunoSEQ multiplex PCR; TCRdb's copy keeps in-frame clones and lacks some. The table shows about 85,000 clones, with 85% to 95% occurring only once. The sample in question was unstimulated CD8+ T cells sorted from spleen or lymph node cells, obtained before transplant. All receptors come from a human donor who was the organ donor for an intestinal transplant.

The chain couples TRBV28 to TRBJ1-5; 7 positions agree with TRBD1. Germline-derived CDR1 and CDR2 are MDHEN and SYDVKM. Trimming removed 2 bases from V and 0 bases from J; junction bases left unmatched: 1. This CDR3 spans 15 amino acids. CDR3 residues: CASSLGTDSNQPQHF. Here the CDR3 DNA reads TGTGCCAGCAGTTTAGGGACAGATAGCAATCAGCCCCAGCATTTT.

The chain employs TRBV5-1 and TRBJ1-6, with 9 bases matching TRBD1. The germline V gene has CDR1 SGHRS and CDR2 YFSETQ. Trimming removed 2 bases from V and 0 bases from J; junction bases left unmatched: 9. The CDR3 has 19 residues. In DNA form, the CDR3 reads TGCGCCAGCAGCTTTCCGGGACAGGGCCAGAGCTCCTATAATTCACCCCTCCACTTT. This translates into CASSFPGQGQSSYNSPLHF.

The chain combines TRBV11-1 with TRBJ1-1; no reliable D call. Per germline, CDR1 SGHAT and CDR2 FQDESV (reference sequence). V lost 4 bases, J lost 6 bases, and 15 bases lay in between. This CDR3 comprises 14 residues. The CDR3 sequence is CASSYGRWDAEAFF. The CDR3 bases are TGTGCCAGCAGCTACGGGAGGTGGGATGCTGAAGCTTTCTTT.

J is TRBJ1-2 and V is TRBV27, with D possibly TRBD1 on 6 matching bases. The germline CDR1 and CDR2 sequences are MNHEY and SMNVEV (reference sequence). V shed 6 bases and J shed 3 bases, with 14 bases lying between them. CDR3 length equals 14 residues. In nucleotides, the CDR3 is TGTGCCAGCAGCCTTTCGACAGGTCACTATGGCTACACCTTC. Its translation is CASSLSTGHYGYTF.

This clone is a singleton in its sample. The chain combines TRBV12-5 with TRBJ1-4; 10 bases line up with TRBD1. V shed 6 bases, J shed 7 bases, and the junction held 14 bases outside the gene matches. CDR3 length: 17 residues. Germline V lookup: CDR1 LGHNT, CDR2 FRNRAP. This CDR3 is CASGSLDRGLGGEKLFF. The CDR3 DNA reads as TGTGCTAGTGGGTCGCTCGACAGGGGGCTAGGGGGTGAAAAACTGTTTTTT.

The chain couples TRBV5-5 to TRBJ1-1; the D is unclear. CDR1 is SGHKS, CDR2 YYEKEE, per germline (reference sequence). The CDR3 is 15 amino acids. The V end lost 0 bases, the J end lost 4 bases, and 13 bases lay between the germline ends. CDR3 nucleotides: TGTGCCAGCAGCTTGGAATACCTGTGGACCACTGAAGCTTTCTTT. Encoded protein: CASSLEYLWTTEAFF.

The chain uses TRBV13 and TRBJ1-4; 8 bases map to TRBD1. Germline V gene lookup returns CDR1 PRHDT and CDR2 FYEKMQ (reference sequence). The CDR3 runs 14 residues. Trimming at V came to 3 bases and at J to 8 bases, leaving 5 bases not matched to a gene. The CDR3 DNA follows: TGTGCCAGCAGCTTTTCAGGGGGCCAGGAAAAACTGTTTTTT. Residues: CASSFSGGQEKLFF.

The V call is TRBV6-1, the J call TRBJ1-5; weak D call: TRBD1 (6 bases). Germline assignment: CDR1 MNHNS and CDR2 SASEGT. The CDR3 sequence is 16 residues long. With 0 bases removed from V and 5 bases from J, the gap between germline ends came to 14 bases. The CDR3 DNA is TGTGCCAGCAGTGAAGCCCGAGGGCAGGGGCATCAGCCCCAGCATTTT. It codes for CASSEARGQGHQPQHF.

The V and J genes are TRBV19 and TRBJ1-4; D call uncertain. V gave up 6 bases and J gave up 2 bases, with 13 bases separating them. The germline gives CDR1 LNHDA, CDR2 SQIVND (reference sequence). The CDR3 loop spans 15 amino acids. The CDR3, as DNA: TGTGCCAGTAGCCCCGCACTTGGGACTAATGAAAAACTGTTTTTT. This codes for CASSPALGTNEKLFF. Full variable domain (remainder filled in from reference TRBV19 and TRBJ1-4): DGGITQSPKYLFRKEGQNVTLSCEQNLNHDAMYWYRQDPGQGLRLIYYSQIVNDFQKGDIAEGYSVSREKKESFPLTVTSAQKNPTAFYLCASSPALGTNEKLFFGSGTQLSVL.

The V call is TRBV6-5, the J call TRBJ2-7, with 11 bases lining up with TRBD2. The germline gives CDR1 MNHEY, CDR2 SVGAGI. The CDR3 loop spans 15 amino acids. The V segment lost 6 bases and the J segment 3 bases; nucleotides outside the gene matches: 7. The CDR3 region has the DNA TGTGCCAGCAGACCACTAGCGGGAGTGTTCTACGAGCAGTACTTC. Amino acid sequence: CASRPLAGVFYEQYF.

The rearrangement links TRBV28 to TRBJ2-5; weak D call: TRBD2 (6 bases). The J call may be faulty, since TRBJ2-7 better matches the DNA end. The CDR3 is 17 amino acids. CDR1 and CDR2 from the germline V gene are MDHEN and SYDVKM. CDR3 sequence: CASSLSPRGSGSYEQYF. The CDR3 nucleotides are TGTGCCAGCAGTTTAAGCCCCCGGGGGTCAGGGTCCTACGAGCAGTACTTC.

The chain employs TRBV7-2 and TRBJ2-7; 8 nucleotides align to TRBD1. There are 15 residues in the CDR3. The ends lost 6 bases at V and 1 base at J; junction bases unmatched: 8. Germline V gives CDR1 SGHTA, CDR2 FQGNSA. The DNA of the CDR3 is TGTGCCAGCAGTTTTTGGACAGGGTTTTCCTACGAGCAGTACTTC. Its protein product is CASSFWTGFSYEQYF.

The chain uses TRBV29-1 and TRBJ1-2; D gene uncertain. Per the germline V gene, CDR1 is SQVTM and CDR2 is ANQGSEA. The V and J ends lost 3 bases and 3 bases respectively, with 20 bases between them. The CDR3 is made up of 16 amino acids. The CDR3 nucleotides read TGCAGCGTTGAGGGCCGTGGCAGTTCTAATGACTATGGCTACACCTTC. This encodes CSVEGRGSSNDYGYTF.

The chain uses TRBV5-4 and TRBJ2-7, with D possibly TRBD1 on 5 matching bases. Germline CDR1 reads SGHNT; CDR2 reads YYREEE (reference sequence). V lost 4 bases and J 5 bases, leaving 19 bases between the germline ends. The CDR3 loop spans 15 amino acids. CDR3 DNA: TGTGCCAGCAGCCAGGGCCTGTCAGGGCCCAACGAGCAGTACTTC. The encoded protein is CASSQGLSGPNEQYF.

The chain has TRBV29-1 and TRBJ2-5; TRBD1 matches 8 bases. CDR1 is SQVTM, CDR2 ANQGSEA, per germline. V shed 6 bases and J 3 bases; nucleotides not matched to a gene: 3. CDR3 length equals 12 residues. The CDR3 here is CSVAGQEETQYF. For the CDR3, the DNA is TGCAGCGTCGCGGGACAGGAAGAGACCCAGTACTTC.

V gene TRBV10-3 combines with J gene TRBJ2-1; no clear D gene. The CDR3 is 15 amino acids. Germline CDR1 ENHRY, CDR2 SYGVKD. Trimming took 6 bases from V and 4 from J, leaving 16 bases between them. CDR3 in DNA: TGTGCCATCAGGACGGCCAGCCAGACGTACAATGAGCAGTTCTTC. Translated: CAIRTASQTYNEQFF.

The chain has TRBV19 and TRBJ2-7; 9 bases match TRBD1. Germline V lookup: CDR1 LNHDA, CDR2 SQIVND (reference sequence). V dropped 5 bases and J dropped 5; count of bases not matched to a gene: 13. The CDR3 loop spans 16 amino acids. CDR3 in DNA: TGTGCCAGTAGTCCGGGACAGGGAATCCCCCTCCACGAGCAGTACTTC. Encoded protein: CASSPGQGIPLHEQYF.